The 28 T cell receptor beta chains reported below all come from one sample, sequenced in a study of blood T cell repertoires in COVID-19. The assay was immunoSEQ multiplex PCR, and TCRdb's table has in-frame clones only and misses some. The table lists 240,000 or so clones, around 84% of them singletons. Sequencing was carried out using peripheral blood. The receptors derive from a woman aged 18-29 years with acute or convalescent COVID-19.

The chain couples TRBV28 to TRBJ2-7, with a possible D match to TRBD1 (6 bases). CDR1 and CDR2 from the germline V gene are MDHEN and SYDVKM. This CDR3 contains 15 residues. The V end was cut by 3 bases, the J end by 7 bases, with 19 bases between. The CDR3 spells CASSLAGTSKGEQYF. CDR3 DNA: TGTGCCAGCAGTTTGGCCGGGACATCAAAAGGAGAGCAGTACTTC.

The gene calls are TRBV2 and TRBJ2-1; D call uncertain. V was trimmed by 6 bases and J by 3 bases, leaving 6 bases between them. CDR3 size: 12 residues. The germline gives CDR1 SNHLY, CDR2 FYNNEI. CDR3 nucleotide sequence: TGTGCCAGCAGGGCCAACTACAATGAGCAGTTCTTC. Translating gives CASRANYNEQFF.

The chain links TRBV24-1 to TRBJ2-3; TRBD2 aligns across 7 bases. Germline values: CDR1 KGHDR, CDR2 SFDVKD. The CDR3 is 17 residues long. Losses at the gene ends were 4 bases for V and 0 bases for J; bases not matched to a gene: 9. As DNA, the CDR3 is TGTGCCACCAGTGACCTTGACTGGGAGGGGAGCACAGATACGCAGTATTTT. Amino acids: CATSDLDWEGSTDTQYF.

Written as DNA, the CDR3 is TGCGCCAGCAGCTTGATTCCATTGAGTACCAGCGGGAGTAAGTCGGAGACCCAGTACTTC. Protein product: CASSLIPLSTSGSKSETQYF. The chain combines TRBV5-1 with TRBJ2-5, with 8 bases identical to TRBD2. V trimming: 1 base; J trimming: 5 bases; junction bases outside the gene matches: 22. Germline CDR1 and CDR2: SGHRS and YFSETQ. The CDR3 is 20 amino acids. The variable domain in full, completed from reference TRBV5-1 and TRBJ2-5, reads KAGVTQTPRYLIKTRGQQVTLSCSPISGHRSVSWYQQTPGQGLQFLFEYFSETQRNKGNFPGRFSGRQFSNSRSEMNVSTLELGDSALYLCASSLIPLSTSGSKSETQYFGPGTRLLVL.

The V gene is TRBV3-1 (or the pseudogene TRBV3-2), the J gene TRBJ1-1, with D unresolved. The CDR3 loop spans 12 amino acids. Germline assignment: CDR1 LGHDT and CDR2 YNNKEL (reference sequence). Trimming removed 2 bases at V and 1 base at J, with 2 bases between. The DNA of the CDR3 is TGTGCCAGCAGCCAACGGAACACTGAAGCTTTCTTT. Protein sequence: CASSQRNTEAFF.

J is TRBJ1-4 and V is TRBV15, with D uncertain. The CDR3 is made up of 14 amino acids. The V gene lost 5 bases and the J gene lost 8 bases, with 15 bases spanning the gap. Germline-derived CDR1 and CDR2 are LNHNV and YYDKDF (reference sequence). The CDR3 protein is CATSRVLAGEKLFF. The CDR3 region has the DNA TGTGCCACCAGCCGGGTCCTCGCTGGGGAAAAACTGTTTTTT. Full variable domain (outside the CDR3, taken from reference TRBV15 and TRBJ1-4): DAMVIQNPRYQVTQFGKPVTLSCSQTLNHNVMYWYQQKSSQAPKLLFHYYDKDFNNEADTPDNFQSRRPNTSFCFLDIRSPGLGDTAMYLCATSRVLAGEKLFFGSGTQLSVL.

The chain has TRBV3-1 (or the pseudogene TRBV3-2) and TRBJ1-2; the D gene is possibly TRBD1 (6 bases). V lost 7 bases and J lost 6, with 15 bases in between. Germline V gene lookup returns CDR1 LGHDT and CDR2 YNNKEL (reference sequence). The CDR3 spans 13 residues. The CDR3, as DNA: TGTGCCAGCACCAAACAGGGATTTGATGGCTACACCTTC. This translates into CASTKQGFDGYTF.

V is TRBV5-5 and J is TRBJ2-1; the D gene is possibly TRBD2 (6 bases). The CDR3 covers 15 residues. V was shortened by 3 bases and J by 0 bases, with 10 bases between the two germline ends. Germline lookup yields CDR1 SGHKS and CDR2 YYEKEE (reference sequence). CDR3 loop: CASSYRRVSYNEQFF. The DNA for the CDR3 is TGTGCCAGCAGCTACAGGAGGGTCTCCTACAATGAGCAGTTCTTC.

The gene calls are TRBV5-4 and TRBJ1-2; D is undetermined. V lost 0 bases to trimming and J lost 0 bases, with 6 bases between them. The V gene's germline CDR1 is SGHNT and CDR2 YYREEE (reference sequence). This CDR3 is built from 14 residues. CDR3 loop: CASSLAVSNYGYTF. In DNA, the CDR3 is TGTGCCAGCAGCTTGGCAGTGTCTAACTATGGCTACACCTTC.

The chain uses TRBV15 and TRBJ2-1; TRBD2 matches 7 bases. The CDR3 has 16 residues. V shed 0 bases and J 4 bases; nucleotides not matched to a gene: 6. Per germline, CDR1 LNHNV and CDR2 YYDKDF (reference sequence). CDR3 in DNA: TGTGCCACCAGCAGAGAGGGGCTAGCGGCATACAATGAGCAGTTCTTC. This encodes CATSREGLAAYNEQFF.

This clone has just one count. CDR3 DNA sequence: TGTGCCAGCAGCCAAGAACAGGGTAGCGCCTACGAGCAGTACTTC. Amino acids: CASSQEQGSAYEQYF. The rearrangement joins TRBV4-2 to TRBJ2-7; possibly TRBD1 for D (6 bases). Germline loops: CDR1 LGHNA, CDR2 YNFKEQ. Trimming stripped 0 bases from V and 2 bases from J, with 11 bases between. CDR3 length: 15 amino acids.

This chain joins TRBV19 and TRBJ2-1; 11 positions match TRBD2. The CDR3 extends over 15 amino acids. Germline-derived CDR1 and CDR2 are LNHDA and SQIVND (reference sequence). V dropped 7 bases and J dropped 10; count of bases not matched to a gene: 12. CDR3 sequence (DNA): TGTGCCAGTAATCCGGCCGGACTAGCGGGTGGCGAGCAGTTCTTC. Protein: CASNPAGLAGGEQFF. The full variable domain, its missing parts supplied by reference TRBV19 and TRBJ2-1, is DGGITQSPKYLFRKEGQNVTLSCEQNLNHDAMYWYRQDPGQGLRLIYYSQIVNDFQKGDIAEGYSVSREKKESFPLTVTSAQKNPTAFYLCASNPAGLAGGEQFFGPGTRLTVL.

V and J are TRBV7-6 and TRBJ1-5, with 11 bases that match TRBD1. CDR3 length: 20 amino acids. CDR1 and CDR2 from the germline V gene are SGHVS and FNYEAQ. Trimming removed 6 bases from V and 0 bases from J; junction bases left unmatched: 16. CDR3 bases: TGTGCCAGCAGTCTGAGGGGGACAGGGGGTCGGAAATATAGCAATCAGCCCCAGCATTTT. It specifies CASSLRGTGGRKYSNQPQHF. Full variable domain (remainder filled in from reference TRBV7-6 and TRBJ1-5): GAGVSQSPRYKVTKRGQDVALRCDPISGHVSLYWYRQALGQGPEFLTYFNYEAQQDKSGLPNDRFSAERPEGSISTLTIQRTEQRDSAMYRCASSLRGTGGRKYSNQPQHFGDGTRLSIL.

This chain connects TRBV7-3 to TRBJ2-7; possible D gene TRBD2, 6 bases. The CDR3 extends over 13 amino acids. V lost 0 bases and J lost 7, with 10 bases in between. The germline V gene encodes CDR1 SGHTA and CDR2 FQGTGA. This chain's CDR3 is CASSLTQGLEQYF. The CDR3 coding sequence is TGTGCCAGCAGCTTAACTCAGGGACTTGAGCAGTACTTC.

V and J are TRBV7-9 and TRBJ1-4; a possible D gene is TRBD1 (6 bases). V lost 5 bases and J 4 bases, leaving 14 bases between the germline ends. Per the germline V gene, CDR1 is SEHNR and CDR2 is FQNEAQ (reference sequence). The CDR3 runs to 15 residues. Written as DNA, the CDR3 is TGTGCCAGCAGCGGGGCGGGGGCAGGTAATGAAAAACTGTTTTTT. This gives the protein CASSGAGAGNEKLFF. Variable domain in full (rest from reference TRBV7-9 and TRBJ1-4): DTGVSQNPRHKITKRGQNVTFRCDPISEHNRLYWYRQTLGQGPEFLTYFQNEAQLEKSRLLSDRFSAERPKGSFSTLEIQRTEQGDSAMYLCASSGAGAGNEKLFFGSGTQLSVL.

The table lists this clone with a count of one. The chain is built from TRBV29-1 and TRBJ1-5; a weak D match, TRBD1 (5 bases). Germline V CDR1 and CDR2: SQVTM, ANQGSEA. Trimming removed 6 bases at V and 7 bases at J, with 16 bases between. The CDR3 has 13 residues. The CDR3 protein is CSVETEAGQPQHF. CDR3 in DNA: TGCAGCGTAGAAACAGAGGCAGGGCAGCCCCAGCATTTT.

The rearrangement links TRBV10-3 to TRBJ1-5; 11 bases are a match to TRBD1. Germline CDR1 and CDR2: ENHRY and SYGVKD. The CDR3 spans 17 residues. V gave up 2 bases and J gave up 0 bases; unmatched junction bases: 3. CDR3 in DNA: TGTGCCATCAGTGAGGGGACAGGGGGGTATAGCAATCAGCCCCAGCATTTT. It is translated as CAISEGTGGYSNQPQHF.

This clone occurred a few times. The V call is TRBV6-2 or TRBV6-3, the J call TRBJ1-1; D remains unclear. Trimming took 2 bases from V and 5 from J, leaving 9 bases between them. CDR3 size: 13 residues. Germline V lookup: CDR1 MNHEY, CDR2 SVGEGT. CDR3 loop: CASSYADKTEAFF. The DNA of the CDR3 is TGTGCCAGCAGTTACGCCGACAAAACTGAAGCTTTCTTT.

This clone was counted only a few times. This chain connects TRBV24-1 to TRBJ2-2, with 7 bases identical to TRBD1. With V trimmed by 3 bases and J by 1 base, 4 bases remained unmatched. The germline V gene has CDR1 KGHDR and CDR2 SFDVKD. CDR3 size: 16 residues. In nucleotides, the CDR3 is TGTGCCACCAGTGATCGCCGACAGGGGAACACCGGGGAGCTGTTTTTT. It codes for CATSDRRQGNTGELFF.

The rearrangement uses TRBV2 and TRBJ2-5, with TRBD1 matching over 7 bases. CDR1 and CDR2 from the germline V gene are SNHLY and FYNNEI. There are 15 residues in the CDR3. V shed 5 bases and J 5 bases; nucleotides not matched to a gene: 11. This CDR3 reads CASSPSYRGAETQYF. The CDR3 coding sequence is TGTGCCAGCAGTCCGAGCTACAGGGGAGCGGAGACCCAGTACTTC.

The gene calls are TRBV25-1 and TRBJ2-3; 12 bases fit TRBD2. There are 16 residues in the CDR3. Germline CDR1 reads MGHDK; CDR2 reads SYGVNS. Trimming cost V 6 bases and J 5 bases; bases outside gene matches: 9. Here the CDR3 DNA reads TGTGCCAGCAGCCTCGAGGCTAGCGGGAGGGGAGATACGCAGTATTTT. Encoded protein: CASSLEASGRGDTQYF.

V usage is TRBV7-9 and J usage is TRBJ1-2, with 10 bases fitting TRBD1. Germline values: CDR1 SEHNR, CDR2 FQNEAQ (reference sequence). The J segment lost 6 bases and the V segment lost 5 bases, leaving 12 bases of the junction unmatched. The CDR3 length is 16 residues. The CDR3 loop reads CASSPLRDRGYNGYTF. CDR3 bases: TGTGCCAGCAGCCCCCTCCGGGACAGGGGATACAATGGCTACACCTTC.

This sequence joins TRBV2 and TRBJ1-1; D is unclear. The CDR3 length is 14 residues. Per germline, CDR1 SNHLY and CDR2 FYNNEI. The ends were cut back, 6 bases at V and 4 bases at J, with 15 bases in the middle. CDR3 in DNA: TGTGCCAGCAGCAATCCCCTGAGAGGCACTGAAGCTTTCTTT. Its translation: CASSNPLRGTEAFF. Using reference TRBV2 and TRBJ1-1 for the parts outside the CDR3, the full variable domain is EPEVTQTPSHQVTQMGQEVILRCVPISNHLYFYWYRQILGQKVEFLVSFYNNEISEKSEIFDDQFSVERPDGSNFTLKIRSTKLEDSAMYFCASSNPLRGTEAFFGQGTRLTVV.

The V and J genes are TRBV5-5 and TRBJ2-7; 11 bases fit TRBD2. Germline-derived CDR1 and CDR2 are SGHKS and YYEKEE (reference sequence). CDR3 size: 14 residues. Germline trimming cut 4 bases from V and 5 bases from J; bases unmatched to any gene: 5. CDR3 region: CASSQVLAGDEQYF. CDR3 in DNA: TGTGCCAGCAGCCAAGTACTAGCGGGAGACGAGCAGTACTTC.

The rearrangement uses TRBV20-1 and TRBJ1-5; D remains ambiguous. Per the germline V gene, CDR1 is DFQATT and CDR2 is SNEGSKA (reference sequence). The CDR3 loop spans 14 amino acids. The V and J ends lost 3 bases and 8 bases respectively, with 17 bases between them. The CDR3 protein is CSASRPGGEKPQHF. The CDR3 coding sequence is TGCAGTGCTAGTAGACCGGGCGGGGAAAAGCCCCAGCATTTT.

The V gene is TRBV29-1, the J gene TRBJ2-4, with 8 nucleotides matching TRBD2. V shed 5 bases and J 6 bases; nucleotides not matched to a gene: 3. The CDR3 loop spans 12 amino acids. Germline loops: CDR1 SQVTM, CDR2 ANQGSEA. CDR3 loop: CSVIGRGNIQYF. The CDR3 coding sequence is TGCAGCGTTATCGGGAGGGGAAACATTCAGTACTTC.

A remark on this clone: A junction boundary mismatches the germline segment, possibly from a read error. The CDR3 here is CAWTVENHPGQELF. CDR3 nucleotides: TGTGCCTGGACTGTAGAAAACCATCCGGGACAAGAACTATTC. This chain uses TRBV30 with TRBJ1-2; D may be TRBD1 (6 bases). Germline V gene sequence: CDR1 GTSNPN, CDR2 SVGIG (reference sequence). The CDR3 extends over 14 amino acids.

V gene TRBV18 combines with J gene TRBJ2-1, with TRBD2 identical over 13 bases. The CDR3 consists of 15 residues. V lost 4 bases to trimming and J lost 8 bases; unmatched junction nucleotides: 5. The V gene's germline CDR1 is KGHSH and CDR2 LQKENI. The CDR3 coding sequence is TGTGCCAGCTCACGGACTAGCGGGAGTCTAGATGAGCAGTTCTTC. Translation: CASSRTSGSLDEQFF. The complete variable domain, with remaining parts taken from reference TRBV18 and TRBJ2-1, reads NAGVMQNPRHLVRRRGQEARLRCSPMKGHSHVYWYRQLPEEGLKFMVYLQKENIIDESGMPKERFSAEFPKEGPSILRIQQVVRGDSAAYFCASSRTSGSLDEQFFGPGTRLTVL.